This entry concerns a single TCR beta chain. This clone was picked up a small number of times. The target of this receptor is not known. No quality values exist for individual bases; no much larger clone is one base distant. The data originate from a study of beta chain features in type 1 diabetes (dated by TCRdb to the late 2010s). In the study overall: Mean age, gender distribution, total cell number and subset yield did not differ between patients and healthy donors. Across all samples, about 110 million sorted cells were examined, and cell number per subset correlated strongly with RNA yield. In the study, TCRB repertoires of sorted circulating CD4+ T cell subsets from recently diagnosed type 1 diabetes patients were compared with those of matched healthy donors. Regulatory and stem cell-like memory subsets were isolated from only 8 patients and roughly 8 healthy donors, whereas naive and central memory subsets came from all 28 donors.

All of the isolated RNA was reverse transcribed with the High Capacity cDNA Reverse Transcription Kit, so expressed TCRB transcripts were sequenced. Deep immunoSEQ sequencing was applied to naive, central memory and regulatory T cell samples, giving an average of roughly 3.6 million total reads per sample. Sorted cells were lysed in RLT buffer and RNA was extracted with DNase-treated RNeasy Micro or Mini kits, depending on cell number. Each cell subset was processed on its own to prevent cross-contamination, while patient and healthy donor samples were processed together. Using the immunoSEQ multiplex PCR, TCRB sequences were amplified from cDNA into 87-bp fragments spanning the CDR3 region. Sequencing of the amplicons was performed on the Illumina HiSeq platform. For the original study's pipeline: Synthetic template baselines were used to correct PCR bias computationally, reads within Hamming distance 2 were collapsed together, and singletons that could not be merged were discarded. Reads were aligned against IMGT so that V, D and J genes, CDR3 length and insertions or deletions at six rearrangement sites could be assigned. Within each subset, clonotype counts were normalized to sorted cell number, and only after that were true diversity and Gini coefficients computed with the tcR R package. The overlap coefficient, calculated on TCRB nucleotide sequences, was used to measure repertoire sharing. As a proxy for the pre-selection repertoire, out-of-frame TCRB sequences from naive cells were analyzed. Held by TCRdb, this immuneACCESS table contains in-frame sequences only and omits some clones. Under half of the omission traces to an unresolved V gene where checked; the cause of the rest is unknown. D and trimming were read from the DNA, whereas the V and J calls and clone size are those reported in that table. The sample table contains roughly 500,000 clones; only one count was recorded for 30% of them. Of the sample, about 0.065% falls within the top ten clones.

Each donor gave one peripheral blood draw, approximately 0.11 L on average, collected into heparinised tubes. A BD FACSAria II and a panel including CD45RO, CCR7, CD25, CD127, CD95 and CD27 were used to sort naive, central memory, regulatory and stem cell-like memory CD4+ T cells. Every sorted population had a purity above 95%. PBMCs were separated immediately by Lymphoprep density gradient centrifugation and were stained directly, without being cultured. So that batch effects would be minimized, each experiment stained and sorted samples in pairs, pairing one healthy donor with one patient. V ends up 4 bases short and J 5 bases short, with an unmatched junction base count of 9. Including cysteine and phenylalanine, the CDR3 has 17 amino acids. Only the CDR3 DNA stays, 51 bases, in frame from base 1. The germline V gene gives CDR1 as SGHAT and CDR2 as FQNNGV. What the research found in general, with its limitations: HLA sub-analyses involved small numbers of individuals, so any influence of HLA type on TCRB rearrangement remained unresolved. Because cDNA was sequenced instead of genomic DNA, highly expressing activated cells could be over-represented, though the groups showed no difference in activation or CD3 levels. Shorter templates might be favored by PCR, yet because patient and control samples were amplified and corrected together, any such skew would affect both groups equally. At VDJ recombination sites, patients with type 1 diabetes made fewer insertions and deleted more nucleotides, a pattern implying thymic rearrangement abnormalities. The naive, central memory and regulatory TCRB repertoires appeared to resemble one another more closely among patients than among healthy donors. In all four CD4+ subsets, TCRB CDR3 length was moderately but significantly shorter in type 1 diabetes patients.

Sequencing was done on a sample of naive CD4+ T cells from blood. The sample's cell subset or site label, decoded: true naive CD4+ T cells. The rearrangement joined TRBV11-2 to TRBJ2-1; TRBD2 matches 12 bases in the middle. This TCR was recovered from a young man in good health. The sequence in DNA is TGTGCCAGCAGCTCCTCCGGACTAGCGGGGCGGAACAATGAGCAGTTCTTC. Its protein product is CASSSSGLAGRNNEQFF.